This TCR beta chain is drawn from a study of blood T cell repertoires in COVID-19. As for the study in general: In each case, the material was cDNA or gDNA derived from T cells, B-cell-depleted T cells, or PBMCs.

As processed by the authors: Scientists estimated how many nucleated cells there were by amplifying reference gene primers. Sequenced by immunoSEQ multiplex PCR; TCRdb stores in-frame clones only, minus some. V and J calls and clone size are copied from that table; D and trimming were computed from the DNA. The sample holds approximately 260,000 clones, around 88% seen once. This CDR3 comprises 14 residues. Germline V gene sequence: CDR1 LNHDA, CDR2 SQIVND (reference sequence). Trimming cost V 7 bases and J 3 bases, with 12 bases left between them. This clone was found once. V and J are TRBV19 and TRBJ1-4, with a possible D match to TRBD1 (6 bases). The sequence derives from a woman between 35 and 50 years old with acute COVID-19. The sample comprised PBMCs or T cells enriched from blood (not recorded which). CDR3 nucleotide sequence: TGTGCCAGTAACACACAGGGTCCTAATGAAAAACTGTTTTTT. Protein: CASNTQGPNEKLFF.